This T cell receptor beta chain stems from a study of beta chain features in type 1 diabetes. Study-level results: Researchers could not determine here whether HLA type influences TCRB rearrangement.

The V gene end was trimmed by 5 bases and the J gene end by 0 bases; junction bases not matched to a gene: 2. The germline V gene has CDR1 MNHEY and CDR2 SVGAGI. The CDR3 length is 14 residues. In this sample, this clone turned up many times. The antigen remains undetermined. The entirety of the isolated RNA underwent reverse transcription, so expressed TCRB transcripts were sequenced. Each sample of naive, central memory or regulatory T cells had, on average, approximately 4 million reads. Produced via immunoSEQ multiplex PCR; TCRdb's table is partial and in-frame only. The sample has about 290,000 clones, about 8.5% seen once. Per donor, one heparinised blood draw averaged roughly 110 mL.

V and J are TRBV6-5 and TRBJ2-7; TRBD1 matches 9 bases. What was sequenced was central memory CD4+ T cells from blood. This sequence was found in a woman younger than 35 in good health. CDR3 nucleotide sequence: TGTGCCAGCAGTCGGACAGGGGCCTCCTACGAGCAGTACTTC. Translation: CASSRTGASYEQYF.